The 14 T cell receptor beta chains given below trace back to one sample, sequenced in a study of T cell repertoires in cytomegalovirus infection. One entry per CDR3 protein, called by TCRdb with MiXCR from the reads. Found here are hundreds of thousands of distinct CDR3 sequences, more than 40% of them singletons; the top ten hold 43%. Their recognized antigens are unknown. The material was cultured PBMCs, obtained from culture after CMV antigen stimulation. Source of these receptors: a human donor in good health (CMV status not recorded). Some clones in this sample may be carry-over from other donors' samples.

This clonotype showed up just a few times. The chain joins TRBV6-1 to TRBJ1-6; D gene ambiguous. CDR1 is MNHNS and CDR2 is SASEGT in the germline V gene. This CDR3 is built from 14 residues. The ends were cut back, 6 bases at V and 8 bases at J, with 14 bases in the middle. The CDR3 nucleotides are TGTGCCAGCAGACGAGGACGGGGAGATTCACCCCTCCACTTT. Protein sequence: CASRRGRGDSPLHF.

This clonotype was detected only a few times. The chain joins TRBV29-1 to TRBJ2-2; no reliable D call. The CDR3 is made up of 13 amino acids. CDR1 and CDR2 from the germline V gene are SQVTM and ANQGSEA. V lost 7 bases and J lost 2, with 11 bases in between. CDR3 region: CSARPPNTGELFF. CDR3 nucleotide sequence: TGCAGCGCCCGACCCCCTAACACCGGGGAGCTGTTTTTT.

The DNA of the CDR3 is TGCGCCAGCAGCCACAGGGAAAAAACCTACGAGCAGTACTTC. This gives the protein CASSHREKTYEQYF. V gene TRBV4-1 combines with J gene TRBJ2-7, with D possibly being TRBD1 (5 bases). This CDR3 is 14 amino acids long. Looked up from germline, CDR1 is MGHRA and CDR2 is YSYEKL. The V gene lost 3 bases and the J gene lost 2 bases, with 11 bases spanning the gap.

The gene calls are TRBV7-2 and TRBJ1-5, with unresolved D. V gave up 6 bases and J gave up 1 base, with 10 bases separating them. The CDR3 extends over 14 amino acids. Germline CDR1 SGHTA, CDR2 FQGNSA. In DNA, the CDR3 is TGTGCCAGCAGTGCTACGGGAAGCAATCAGCCCCAGCATTTT. It specifies CASSATGSNQPQHF. Full variable domain (rest looked up from reference TRBV7-2 and TRBJ1-5): GAGVSQSPSNKVTEKGKDVELRCDPISGHTALYWYRQSLGQGLEFLIYFQGNSAPDKSGLPSDRFSAERTGGSVSTLTIQRTQQEDSAVYLCASSATGSNQPQHFGDGTRLSIL.

The chain combines TRBV10-3 with TRBJ1-1, with D perhaps TRBD1 (5 bases). Between the trimmed V and J ends, which lost 7 bases and 1 base, there was a span of 16 bases. The CDR3 sequence is 15 residues long. Germline loops: CDR1 ENHRY, CDR2 SYGVKD. In DNA form, the CDR3 reads TGTGCCATCAACAGCCAGGGCATGGGGAACACTGAAGCTTTCTTT. Translating it yields CAINSQGMGNTEAFF.

This chain uses TRBV14 with TRBJ2-3; the D is unclear. Per the germline V gene, CDR1 is SGHDN and CDR2 is FVKESK. The CDR3 has 15 amino acids. The V end was cut by 2 bases, the J end by 4 bases, with 13 bases between. CDR3 sequence (DNA): TGTGCCAGCAGCCAAAGATATGGAGCCGCAGATACGCAGTATTTT. Translation gives CASSQRYGAADTQYF. The complete variable domain, with remaining parts taken from reference TRBV14 and TRBJ2-3, reads EAGVTQFPSHSVIEKGQTVTLRCDPISGHDNLYWYRRVMGKEIKFLLHFVKESKQDESGMPNNRFLAERTGGTYSTLKVQPAELEDSGVYFCASSQRYGAADTQYFGPGTRLTVL.

This clonotype was observed a handful of times. The V call is TRBV7-6, the J call TRBJ1-4; D is unresolved. V dropped 1 base and J dropped 4 bases, with 7 bases sitting between them. CDR3 size: 14 residues. CDR1 and CDR2 (germline): SGHVS, FNYEAQ. CDR3 sequence reads: CASSLGQLNEKLFF. In DNA, the CDR3 is TGTGCCAGCAGCTTAGGGCAACTTAATGAAAAACTGTTTTTT. The full variable domain, with the rest looked up from reference TRBV7-6 and TRBJ1-4, is GAGVSQSPRYKVTKRGQDVALRCDPISGHVSLYWYRQALGQGPEFLTYFNYEAQQDKSGLPNDRFSAERPEGSISTLTIQRTEQRDSAMYRCASSLGQLNEKLFFGSGTQLSVL.

The genes are TRBV20-1 and TRBJ1-1; D uncertain. Germline V gene data show CDR1 as DFQATT and CDR2 as SNEGSKA (reference sequence). The CDR3 spans 13 residues. Trimming removed 5 bases from V and 10 bases from J, with 20 bases in between. The DNA for the CDR3 is TGCAGTGCTCCGCATAGCGAAGGGCGCGTAGCTTTCTTT. This translates into CSAPHSEGRVAFF.

This chain joins TRBV2 and TRBJ1-2; D is perhaps TRBD1 (6 bases). V lost 6 bases and J 0 bases, leaving 17 bases between the germline ends. The CDR3 is 16 amino acids. The germline V gene encodes CDR1 SNHLY and CDR2 FYNNEI. Here the CDR3 reads CASSRGKGETNYGYTF. The CDR3, as DNA: TGTGCCAGCAGCCGGGGCAAGGGGGAAACTAACTATGGCTACACCTTC.

This clonotype was seen just once. The CDR3 sequence is CASSFEPTGELFF. CDR3 bases: TGTGCCAGCAGCTTTGAACCCACCGGGGAGCTGTTTTTT. The rearrangement uses TRBV5-5 and TRBJ2-2; D uncertain. V was clipped by 2 bases and J by 4 bases, with 6 bases between them. CDR3 length: 13 residues. Germline V CDR1 and CDR2: SGHKS, YYEKEE (reference sequence).

The CDR3 region is CASSQDRRGSYSTDTQYF. DNA for the CDR3: TGCGCCAGCAGCCAAGATCGCAGGGGATCTTATTCCACAGATACGCAGTATTTT. The chain carries TRBV4-3 and TRBJ2-3, with D possibly being TRBD1 (6 bases). The V gene's germline CDR1 is LGHNA and CDR2 YSLEER. This CDR3 has 18 residues. V dropped 0 bases and J dropped 2 bases, with 18 bases sitting between them.

V usage is TRBV11-2 and J usage is TRBJ2-7, with no clear D. Trimming took off 2 bases at V and 4 bases at J, with 12 bases between the two ends. This CDR3 is 14 amino acids long. CDR1 is SGHAT and CDR2 is FQNNGV in the germline V gene. Here the CDR3 reads CASSLFGTTYEQYF. The CDR3 DNA reads TGTGCCAGCAGCTTATTTGGAACCACTTACGAGCAGTACTTC.

The rearrangement uses TRBV5-6 and TRBJ2-3, with TRBD2 matching 8 bases. The germline CDR1 and CDR2 sequences are SGHDT and YYEEEE. The CDR3 length is 14 residues. With 4 bases clipped from V and 2 bases from J, the junction kept 3 bases outside the gene matches. The DNA for the CDR3 is TGTGCCAGCAGCACCGGACTAGCCACAGATACGCAGTATTTT. Protein sequence: CASSTGLATDTQYF.

The chain employs TRBV6-2 or TRBV6-3 and TRBJ2-3, with 14 bases identical to TRBD2. Germline V gene data show CDR1 as MNHEY and CDR2 as SVGEGT. V was pared by 6 bases and J by 8 bases, with 7 bases of the junction left unmatched. The CDR3 runs to 15 residues. The CDR3 sequence is CASRRGTSGSSTQYF. In nucleotides, the CDR3 is TGTGCCAGCAGGCGAGGGACTAGCGGGAGTTCTACGCAGTATTTT.